This TCR beta chain was retrieved from a study of OX40 agonist ivuxolimab in advanced cancers. Looking at the study overall: Patients receiving dose escalation had hepatocellular carcinoma, melanoma, renal cell or head and neck cancer. Study-wide results and limits: Clonal expansion among partial responders at 0.1-3.0 mg/kg ranked near the lowest. Researchers did not establish what antigens the expanded peripheral T cells target.

As regards this clone: The target antigen is unknown.

Individuals having autoimmune disease history or systemic immunosuppression were not enrolled. TCRdb's copy holds only in-frame clones and misses some; the assay was immunoSEQ multiplex PCR. The table includes 42,000 or so clones, 80% to 90% detected once. V lost 8 bases and J lost 5, with 12 bases in between. The germline gives CDR1 GTSNPN, CDR2 SVGIG (reference sequence). This CDR3 is 11 amino acids long. The clonotype originates from an adult with an advanced solid tumor such as melanoma, head and neck, liver or kidney cancer. Sequenced here: CD4+ or CD8+ T cells sorted from blood, sampled in a trial of the OX40 agonist ivuxolimab. The rearrangement uses TRBV30 and TRBJ1-1; D may be TRBD1 (6 bases). CDR3 bases: TGTGCCGCGGACAGCAGGACTGAAGCTTTCTTT. Its protein is CAADSRTEAFF.